The text below deals with one T cell receptor (beta chain). Antigen unknown. The source of the sample is a study of persistence of HIV-infected CD4 T cells. Between the trimmed V and J ends, which lost 0 bases and 0 bases, there was a span of 6 bases. In germline, CDR1 is LGHDT, CDR2 YNNKEL (reference sequence). The CDR3 extends over 15 amino acids. An overlapping HIV-1 Gag peptide pool stimulated these cells at about 1 ug/peptide/mL. Responding CD4+ T cells were sorted by upregulation of both CD40 ligand and CD69. The immunoSEQ assay was version 4, run in survey mode. Profiled with immunoSEQ multiplex PCR; TCRdb holds only in-frame clones, not every one. The table has roughly 13,000 clones, 66% seen once.

The sequencing used CD4+ T cells sorted from PBMCs after approximately 19-hour stimulation, collected from a patient who received antiretroviral therapy. The receptor comes from an adult man with HIV who was CMV-seropositive. The V gene is TRBV3-1 (or the pseudogene TRBV3-2), the J gene TRBJ1-3; unclear D gene. CDR3 amino acids: CASSQEGHSGNTIYF. The CDR3 DNA reads as TGTGCCAGCAGCCAAGAGGGTCACTCTGGAAACACCATATATTTT.